This T cell receptor (beta chain) derives from a study of blood T cells in healthy people across ages. Study details: In model experiments, template switching was able to capture about one barcoded beta molecule for every two T cells that were present.

Study outcomes and limitations: Versus aged donors, long-lived donors had higher diversity and more naive CD4+ cells. No conclusive comparison of naive versus antigen-experienced cells was possible with unsorted PBMCs.

Remarks on this clonotype: No antigen is known for it.

V was clipped by 3 bases and J by 14 bases, with 23 bases between them. The CDR3 contains 14 residues. Germline V gene lookup returns CDR1 DFQATT and CDR2 SNEGSKA (reference sequence). With a J-beta primer mix and a sample-barcoded 5' primer, a second PCR ran about 7 to 12 cycles. MiXCR, run by TCRdb on the 5' RACE reads, gives a single entry per CDR3 protein. In the table there are approximately 850,000 distinct CDR3 sequences, approximately 44% of which are singletons. Sequencing used blood. This TCR was recovered from a man between 60 and 75 years old in good health. The chain recombines TRBV20-1 with TRBJ2-1; D is unresolved. The CDR3, as DNA: TGCAGTGCTAGGGTGCTAGGACCCAATGGGGTGGAGTTCTTC. Its protein product is CSARVLGPNGVEFF.